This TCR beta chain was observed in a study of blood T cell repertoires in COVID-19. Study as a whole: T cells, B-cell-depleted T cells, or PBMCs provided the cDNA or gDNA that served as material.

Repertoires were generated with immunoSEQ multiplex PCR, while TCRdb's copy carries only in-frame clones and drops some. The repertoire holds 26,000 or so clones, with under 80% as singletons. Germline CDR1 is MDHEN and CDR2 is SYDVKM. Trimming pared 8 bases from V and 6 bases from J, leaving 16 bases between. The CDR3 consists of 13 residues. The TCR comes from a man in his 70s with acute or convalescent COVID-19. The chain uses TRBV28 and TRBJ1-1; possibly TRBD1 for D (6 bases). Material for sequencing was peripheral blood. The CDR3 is CASFSRGGAEAFF. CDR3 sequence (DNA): TGTGCCAGCTTTTCCAGGGGAGGGGCTGAAGCTTTCTTT.